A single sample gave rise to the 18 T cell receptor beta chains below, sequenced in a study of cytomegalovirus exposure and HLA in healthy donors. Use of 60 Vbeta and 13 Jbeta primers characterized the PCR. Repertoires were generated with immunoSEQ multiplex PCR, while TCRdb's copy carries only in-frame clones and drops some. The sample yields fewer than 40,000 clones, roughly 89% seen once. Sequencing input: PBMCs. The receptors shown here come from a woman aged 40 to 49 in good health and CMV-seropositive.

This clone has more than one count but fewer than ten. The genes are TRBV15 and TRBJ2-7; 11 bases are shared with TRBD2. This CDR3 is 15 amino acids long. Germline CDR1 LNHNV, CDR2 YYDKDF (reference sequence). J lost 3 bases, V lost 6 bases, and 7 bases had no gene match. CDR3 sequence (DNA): TGTGCCACCAGTCCCGGGACTAGCGGATACTACGAGCAGTACTTC. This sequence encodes CATSPGTSGYYEQYF.

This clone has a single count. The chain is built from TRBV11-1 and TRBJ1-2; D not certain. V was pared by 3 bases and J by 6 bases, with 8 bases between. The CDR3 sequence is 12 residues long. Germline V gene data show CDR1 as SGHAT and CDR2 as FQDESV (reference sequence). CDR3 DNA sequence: TGTGCCAGCAGCTTGAGGAATCATGGCTACACCTTC. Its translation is CASSLRNHGYTF.

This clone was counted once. CDR3 residues: CASSVLPGGTNQPQHF. Written as DNA, the CDR3 is TGTGCCAGCAGTGTCCTACCAGGGGGAACCAATCAGCCCCAGCATTTT. The V and J genes are TRBV6-1 and TRBJ1-5; TRBD1 agrees at 7 bases. CDR3 length: 16 residues. Trimming at V came to 4 bases and at J to 3 bases, leaving 9 bases not matched to a gene. In germline, CDR1 is MNHNS, CDR2 SASEGT.

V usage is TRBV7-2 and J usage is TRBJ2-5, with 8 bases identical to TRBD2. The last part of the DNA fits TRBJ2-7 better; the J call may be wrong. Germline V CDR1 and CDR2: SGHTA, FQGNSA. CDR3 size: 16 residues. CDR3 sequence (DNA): TGTGCCAGCAGCTTAGCCCTTGGCGGGGGGACCTACGAGCAGTACTTC. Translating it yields CASSLALGGGTYEQYF.

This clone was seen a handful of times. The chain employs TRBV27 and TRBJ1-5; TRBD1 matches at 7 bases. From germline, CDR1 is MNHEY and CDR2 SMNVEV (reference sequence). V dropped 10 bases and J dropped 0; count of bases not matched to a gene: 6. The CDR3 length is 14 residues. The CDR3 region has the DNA TGTGCCACCAGACAGGGCTATAGCAATCAGCCCCAGCATTTT. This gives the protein CATRQGYSNQPQHF.

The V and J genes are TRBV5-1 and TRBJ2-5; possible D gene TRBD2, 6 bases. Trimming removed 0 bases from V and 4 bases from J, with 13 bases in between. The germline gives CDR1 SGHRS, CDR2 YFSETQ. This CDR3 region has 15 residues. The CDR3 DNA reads TGCGCCAGCAGCTTGGGCCTTGGGGGAGGAGAGACCCAGTACTTC. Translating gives CASSLGLGGGETQYF. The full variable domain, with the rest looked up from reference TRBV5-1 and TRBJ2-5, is KAGVTQTPRYLIKTRGQQVTLSCSPISGHRSVSWYQQTPGQGLQFLFEYFSETQRNKGNFPGRFSGRQFSNSRSEMNVSTLELGDSALYLCASSLGLGGGETQYFGPGTRLLVL.

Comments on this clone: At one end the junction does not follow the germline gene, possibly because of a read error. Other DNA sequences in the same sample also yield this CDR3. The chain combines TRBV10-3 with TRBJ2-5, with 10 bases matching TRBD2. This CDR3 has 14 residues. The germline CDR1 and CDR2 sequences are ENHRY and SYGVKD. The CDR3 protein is CAISLAGGQETQYF. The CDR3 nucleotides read TGCGCCATCAGTTTAGCGGGGGGACAAGAGACCCAGTACTTC.

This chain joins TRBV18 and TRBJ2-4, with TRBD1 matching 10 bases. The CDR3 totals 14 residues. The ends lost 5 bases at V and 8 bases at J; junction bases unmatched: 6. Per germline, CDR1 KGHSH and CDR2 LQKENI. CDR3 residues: CASSRQGAGDIQYF. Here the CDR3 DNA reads TGTGCCAGCTCAAGACAGGGGGCGGGGGACATTCAGTACTTC.

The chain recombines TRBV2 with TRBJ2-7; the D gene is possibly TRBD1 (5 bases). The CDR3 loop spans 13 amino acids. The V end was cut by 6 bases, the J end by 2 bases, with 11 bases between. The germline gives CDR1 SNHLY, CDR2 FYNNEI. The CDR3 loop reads CASRAGPAYEQYF. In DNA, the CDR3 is TGTGCCAGCAGGGCAGGGCCGGCCTACGAGCAGTACTTC.

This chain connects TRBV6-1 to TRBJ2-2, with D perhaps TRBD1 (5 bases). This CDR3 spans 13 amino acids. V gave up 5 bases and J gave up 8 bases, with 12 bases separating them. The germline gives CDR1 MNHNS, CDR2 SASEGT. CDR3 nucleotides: TGTGCCAGCAGTATCAGGGCTTCTGGGGAGCTGTTTTTT. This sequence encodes CASSIRASGELFF.

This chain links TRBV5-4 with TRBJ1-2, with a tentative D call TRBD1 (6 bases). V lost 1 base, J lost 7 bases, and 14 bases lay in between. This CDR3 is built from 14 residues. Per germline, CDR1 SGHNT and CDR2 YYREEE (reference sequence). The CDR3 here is CASSLMYRVIGYTF. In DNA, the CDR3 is TGTGCCAGCAGCTTGATGTACAGGGTGATTGGCTACACCTTC. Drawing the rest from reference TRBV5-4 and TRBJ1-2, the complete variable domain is ETGVTQSPTHLIKTRGQQVTLRCSSQSGHNTVSWYQQALGQGPQFIFQYYREEENGRGNFPPRFSGLQFPNYSSELNVNALELDDSALYLCASSLMYRVIGYTFGSGTRLTVV.

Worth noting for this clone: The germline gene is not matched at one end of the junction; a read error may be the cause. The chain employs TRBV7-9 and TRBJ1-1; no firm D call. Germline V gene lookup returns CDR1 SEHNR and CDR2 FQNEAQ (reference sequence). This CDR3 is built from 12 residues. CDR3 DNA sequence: TGTTCCAGCAGCTTTGAGGCAGCCGAAGCTTTCTTT. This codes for CSSSFEAAEAFF.

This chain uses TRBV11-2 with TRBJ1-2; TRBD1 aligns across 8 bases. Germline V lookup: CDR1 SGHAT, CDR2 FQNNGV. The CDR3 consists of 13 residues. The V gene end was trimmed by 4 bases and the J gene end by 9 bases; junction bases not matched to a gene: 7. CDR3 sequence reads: CASSSYRDRRYTF. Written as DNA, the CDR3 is TGTGCCAGCAGCTCCTACCGGGACAGGCGCTACACCTTC.

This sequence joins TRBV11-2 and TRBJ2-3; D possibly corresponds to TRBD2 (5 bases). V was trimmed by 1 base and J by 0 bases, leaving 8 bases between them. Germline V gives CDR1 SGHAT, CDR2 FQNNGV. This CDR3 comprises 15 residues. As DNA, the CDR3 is TGTGCCAGCAGCTTAGCGGGGTCTAGCACAGATACGCAGTATTTT. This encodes CASSLAGSSTDTQYF.

CDR3 in DNA: TGTGCCAGCAGCCAATTAGTAATAGCGGACAGGGAAGATGGCTACACCTTC. This codes for CASSQLVIADREDGYTF. The chain links TRBV7-9 to TRBJ1-2; TRBD1 aligns across 8 bases. Germline values: CDR1 SEHNR, CDR2 FQNEAQ (reference sequence). V gave up 5 bases and J gave up 6 bases; unmatched junction bases: 17. CDR3 length: 17 residues. The variable domain in full, completed from reference TRBV7-9 and TRBJ1-2, reads DTGVSQNPRHKITKRGQNVTFRCDPISEHNRLYWYRQTLGQGPEFLTYFQNEAQLEKSRLLSDRFSAERPKGSFSTLEIQRTEQGDSAMYLCASSQLVIADREDGYTFGSGTRLTVV.

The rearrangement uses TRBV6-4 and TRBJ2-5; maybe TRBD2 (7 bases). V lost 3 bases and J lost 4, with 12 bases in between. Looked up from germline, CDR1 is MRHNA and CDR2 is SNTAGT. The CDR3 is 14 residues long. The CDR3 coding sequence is TGTGCCAGCAGTGAAGGCGGGGGCGGAGAGACCCAGTACTTC. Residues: CASSEGGGGETQYF.

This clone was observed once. The CDR3 coding sequence is TGTGCCAGTCGGTTGGGGCGCACCGGGGAGCTGTTTTTT. It codes for CASRLGRTGELFF. The chain is built from TRBV27 and TRBJ2-2, with D perhaps TRBD1 (5 bases). In germline, CDR1 is MNHEY, CDR2 SMNVEV (reference sequence). This CDR3 contains 13 residues. V lost 9 bases to trimming and J lost 4 bases, with 12 bases between them.

The CDR3 DNA reads TGTGCCAGCAGCTTGGTGTGGGGCAGGGCGGCCAAAAACATTCAGTACTTC. Translating it yields CASSLVWGRAAKNIQYF. This chain joins TRBV5-6 and TRBJ2-4; possibly TRBD1 for D (5 bases). Germline V gene sequence: CDR1 SGHDT, CDR2 YYEEEE. V lost 0 bases to trimming and J lost 1 base, with 14 bases between them. The CDR3 contains 17 residues.